The 26 T cell receptor beta chains presented below share a single source sample, sequenced in a study of OX40 agonist ivuxolimab in advanced cancers. The repertoire was sequenced with immunoSEQ multiplex PCR; TCRdb's copy has only in-frame clones and lacks some. The data hold some 81,000 clones, with 80% to 90% observed a single time. The sequencing used CD4+ or CD8+ T cells sorted from blood, collected in a trial of the OX40 agonist ivuxolimab. These receptors were taken from an adult with an advanced solid tumor such as melanoma, head and neck, liver or kidney cancer.

The chain joins TRBV27 to TRBJ1-2; TRBD1 aligns across 9 bases. V shed 6 bases and J 4 bases; nucleotides not matched to a gene: 15. This CDR3 contains 17 residues. Per the germline V gene, CDR1 is MNHEY and CDR2 is SMNVEV (reference sequence). Here the CDR3 reads CASRLKPGTGKGYGYTF. The CDR3 DNA sequence: TGTGCCAGCAGACTTAAACCCGGGACAGGGAAAGGCTATGGCTACACCTTC.

The chain joins TRBV12-5 to TRBJ1-4; maybe TRBD1 (5 bases). The V end was cut by 5 bases, the J end by 5 bases, with 15 bases between. The CDR3 has 15 amino acids. Germline-derived CDR1 and CDR2 are LGHNT and FRNRAP. In DNA form, the CDR3 reads TGTGCTAGTGGTCCCCGCGGGACCTCAAATGAAAAACTGTTTTTT. Protein sequence: CASGPRGTSNEKLFF. Variable domain in full (rest from reference TRBV12-5 and TRBJ1-4): DARVTQTPRHKVTEMGQEVTMRCQPILGHNTVFWYRQTMMQGLELLAYFRNRAPLDDSGMPKDRFSAEMPDATLATLKIQPSEPRDSAVYFCASGPRGTSNEKLFFGSGTQLSVL.

The chain recombines TRBV10-3 with TRBJ2-7, with TRBD1 identical over 10 bases. Germline assignment: CDR1 ENHRY and CDR2 SYGVKD. V was pared by 4 bases and J by 5 bases, with 2 bases of the junction left unmatched. The CDR3 runs 13 residues. CDR3 loop: CAISVGTGDEQYF. CDR3 nucleotide sequence: TGTGCCATCAGTGTCGGGACAGGGGACGAGCAGTACTTC.

This clone was detected a few times. The chain combines TRBV7-2 with TRBJ2-3, with TRBD1 identical over 7 bases. Germline CDR1 and CDR2: SGHTA and FQGNSA. CDR3 length: 17 residues. Losses at the gene ends were 2 bases for V and 7 bases for J; bases not matched to a gene: 15. The CDR3 loop is CASSLSPFRGRVHTQYF. The CDR3 DNA is TGTGCCAGCAGCTTATCCCCCTTTAGGGGGCGGGTACATACGCAGTATTTT.

The gene calls are TRBV7-9 and TRBJ2-2; D is possibly TRBD2 (5 bases). Trimming took 5 bases from V and 7 from J, leaving 11 bases between them. Germline CDR1 SEHNR, CDR2 FQNEAQ (reference sequence). This CDR3 spans 13 amino acids. CDR3 sequence reads: CASSTPGGGELFF. CDR3 nucleotides: TGTGCCAGCAGCACGCCAGGAGGCGGGGAGCTGTTTTTT.

This clone was seen only once. J is TRBJ1-1 and V is TRBV7-2, with a tentative D call TRBD1 (6 bases). Between the trimmed V and J ends, which lost 5 bases and 7 bases, there was a span of 23 bases. Germline values: CDR1 SGHTA, CDR2 FQGNSA. The CDR3 sequence is 16 residues long. CDR3 residues: CASSPRTEFWGHEAFF. CDR3 DNA sequence: TGTGCCAGCAGCCCCCGAACGGAGTTCTGGGGGCATGAAGCTTTCTTT. The full variable domain, in which reference TRBV7-2 and TRBJ1-1 provide the parts outside the CDR3, is GAGVSQSPSNKVTEKGKDVELRCDPISGHTALYWYRQSLGQGLEFLIYFQGNSAPDKSGLPSDRFSAERTGGSVSTLTIQRTQQEDSAVYLCASSPRTEFWGHEAFFGQGTRLTVV.

This chain links TRBV5-4 with TRBJ2-3, with D hard to call. The germline V gene encodes CDR1 SGHNT and CDR2 YYREEE (reference sequence). The CDR3 sequence is 14 residues long. Trimming took 2 bases from V and 1 from J, leaving 8 bases between them. In DNA, the CDR3 is TGTGCCAGCAGCTTAGCGACCCGCACAGATACGCAGTATTTT. Translating gives CASSLATRTDTQYF.

The chain has TRBV19 and TRBJ2-2; TRBD1 might be the D (6 bases). The CDR3 is 15 residues long. Trimming removed 4 bases from V and 6 bases from J, with 15 bases in between. Per germline, CDR1 LNHDA and CDR2 SQIVND (reference sequence). In DNA, the CDR3 is TGTGCCAGTAGTACTAACAGGGAGTCCGCCGGGGAGCTGTTTTTT. Protein sequence: CASSTNRESAGELFF.

The rearrangement uses TRBV30 and TRBJ1-2; D ambiguous. The CDR3 contains 12 residues. Trimming left V 5 bases short and J 8 bases short, with 15 bases between. Germline V gene data show CDR1 as GTSNPN and CDR2 as SVGIG (reference sequence). The CDR3 loop reads CAWFLTPRGYTF. The CDR3 DNA reads as TGTGCCTGGTTTTTGACTCCTCGGGGCTACACCTTC.

This chain uses TRBV6-5 with TRBJ2-3, with a possible D match to TRBD1 (5 bases). Germline V gene lookup returns CDR1 MNHEY and CDR2 SVGAGI. The CDR3 has 15 amino acids. The V and J ends lost 4 bases and 1 base respectively, with 12 bases between them. The CDR3 spells CASSFQGLGTDTQYF. The CDR3 region has the DNA TGTGCCAGCAGTTTCCAGGGCCTAGGCACAGATACGCAGTATTTT.

V gene TRBV10-3 combines with J gene TRBJ1-1; D is undetermined. The CDR3 sequence is 16 residues long. Germline CDR1 reads ENHRY; CDR2 reads SYGVKD. The V end was cut by 3 bases, the J end by 0 bases, with 14 bases between. The CDR3 loop is CAISDRTYGMNTEAFF. In DNA, the CDR3 is TGTGCCATCAGTGATAGGACCTACGGTATGAACACTGAAGCTTTCTTT.

This chain connects TRBV11-2 to TRBJ1-1; D gene uncertain. The germline gives CDR1 SGHAT, CDR2 FQNNGV. This CDR3 has 14 residues. Deletions cut 0 bases from V and 1 base from J, with 6 bases between. The CDR3 is CASSLDWRNTEAFF. The CDR3 DNA reads as TGTGCCAGCAGCTTAGATTGGCGGAACACTGAAGCTTTCTTT.

The genes are TRBV6-1 and TRBJ2-1, with a possible D match to TRBD1 (6 bases). Between the trimmed V and J ends, which lost 1 base and 9 bases, there was a span of 13 bases. Germline V gene lookup returns CDR1 MNHNS and CDR2 SASEGT. This CDR3 has 14 amino acids. DNA for the CDR3: TGTGCCAGCAGTGAAGTGGCAGGGGCGGGTGAGCAGTTCTTC. Protein sequence: CASSEVAGAGEQFF.

The rearrangement links TRBV6-1 to TRBJ1-4, with D uncertain. CDR1 is MNHNS and CDR2 is SASEGT in the germline V gene. Trimming took 6 bases from V and 8 from J, leaving 16 bases between them. The CDR3 loop spans 14 amino acids. In DNA form, the CDR3 reads TGTGCCAGCAGCTCGACCGTGATGAGAGAAAAACTGTTTTTT. Encoded protein: CASSSTVMREKLFF.

The rearrangement joins TRBV7-2 to TRBJ1-5, with 7 nucleotides matching TRBD1. This CDR3 contains 15 residues. CDR1 is SGHTA, CDR2 FQGNSA, per germline. Germline trimming cut 5 bases from V and 3 bases from J; bases unmatched to any gene: 7. The CDR3 protein is CASSNYRGSNQPQHF. In DNA form, the CDR3 reads TGTGCCAGCAGCAACTACAGGGGATCCAATCAGCCCCAGCATTTT.

This rearrangement joins TRBV7-8 to TRBJ1-6; D remains unclear. The CDR3 contains 12 residues. Germline loops: CDR1 SGHVS, CDR2 FQNEAQ. The V gene lost 0 bases and the J gene lost 9 bases, with 3 bases spanning the gap. The CDR3 sequence: CASSLAGSPLHF. The CDR3, as DNA: TGTGCCAGCAGCTTAGCGGGTTCACCCCTCCACTTT. The complete variable domain, with remaining parts taken from reference TRBV7-8 and TRBJ1-6, reads GAGVSQSPRYKVAKRGQDVALRCDPISGHVSLFWYQQALGQGPEFLTYFQNEAQLDKSGLPSDRFFAERPEGSVSTLKIQRTQQEDSAVYLCASSLAGSPLHFGNGTRLTVT.

The chain is built from TRBV6-6 and TRBJ2-7, with a tentative D call TRBD2 (5 bases). Germline V gene lookup returns CDR1 MNHNY and CDR2 SVGAGI (reference sequence). Trimming left V 2 bases short and J 2 bases short, with 16 bases between. The length of the CDR3 is 16 residues. The CDR3 spells CASSYPGRRIAYEQYF. CDR3 bases: TGTGCCAGCAGTTACCCCGGACGGAGGATCGCCTACGAGCAGTACTTC.

This chain joins TRBV7-2 and TRBJ2-3, with 7 bases lining up with TRBD1. Germline V gene data show CDR1 as SGHTA and CDR2 as FQGNSA. The length of the CDR3 is 16 residues. The V segment lost 4 bases and the J segment 3 bases; nucleotides outside the gene matches: 10. In DNA, the CDR3 is TGTGCCAGCAGCTCAATGACAGGGATCGGGACAGATACGCAGTATTTT. Its protein is CASSSMTGIGTDTQYF.

The J gene is TRBJ2-5, the V gene TRBV2, with 7 bases that match TRBD1. The CDR3 is 16 amino acids. J was trimmed by 2 bases and V by 4 bases; bases with no gene match: 10. CDR1 is SNHLY and CDR2 is FYNNEI in the germline V gene. CDR3 nucleotide sequence: TGTGCCAGCAGTGGAATGTATTCGGGACAGCAAGAGACCCAGTACTTC. Translation gives CASSGMYSGQQETQYF. The whole variable domain, remainder taken from reference TRBV2 and TRBJ2-5, is EPEVTQTPSHQVTQMGQEVILRCVPISNHLYFYWYRQILGQKVEFLVSFYNNEISEKSEIFDDQFSVERPDGSNFTLKIRSTKLEDSAMYFCASSGMYSGQQETQYFGPGTRLLVL.

The chain recombines TRBV30 with TRBJ2-5; weak D call: TRBD2 (5 bases). Germline V lookup: CDR1 GTSNPN, CDR2 SVGIG (reference sequence). This CDR3 spans 17 amino acids. V gave up 2 bases and J gave up 2 bases, with 21 bases separating them. For the CDR3, the DNA is TGTGCCTGGAGTCGACGAACCATCGGTCGGGGACAAGAGACCCAGTACTTC. It translates to CAWSRRTIGRGQETQYF.

This sequence joins TRBV4-1 and TRBJ2-6; the D is unclear. Trimming took 0 bases from V and 7 from J, leaving 7 bases between them. Germline V CDR1 and CDR2: MGHRA, YSYEKL. The CDR3 spans 14 residues. Here the CDR3 DNA reads TGCGCCAGCAGCCAAGATTTGGCAGCCAACGTCCTGACTTTC. It is translated as CASSQDLAANVLTF.

This sequence joins TRBV19 and TRBJ1-5; TRBD1 matches 7 bases. V dropped 0 bases and J dropped 6; count of bases not matched to a gene: 5. Germline V gene lookup returns CDR1 LNHDA and CDR2 SQIVND (reference sequence). The CDR3 spans 15 residues. The DNA of the CDR3 is TGTGCCAGTAGTATAGACAGGGGGGGTCGTCAGCCCCAGCATTTT. Translating it yields CASSIDRGGRQPQHF.

The V call is TRBV15, the J call TRBJ2-3; TRBD1 matches at 8 bases. Unmatched junction bases numbered 7, after V lost 1 base and J lost 4 bases. CDR1 and CDR2 (germline): LNHNV, YYDKDF (reference sequence). This CDR3 spans 16 amino acids. In DNA, the CDR3 is TGTGCCACCAGCAGAGTTTCAGGGGGCATCGCAGATACGCAGTATTTT. Its protein is CATSRVSGGIADTQYF.

The gene calls are TRBV11-2 and TRBJ1-5; 7 positions match TRBD1. From germline, CDR1 is SGHAT and CDR2 FQNNGV. V lost 2 bases and J lost 3; bases outside the gene matches: 1. CDR3 length equals 14 residues. DNA of the CDR3: TGTGCCAGCAGCTTAACAGGGGACAATCAGCCCCAGCATTTT. Protein product: CASSLTGDNQPQHF.

This chain connects TRBV28 to TRBJ2-3, with D perhaps matching TRBD1 (6 bases). Trimming removed 5 bases from V and 2 bases from J, with 14 bases in between. CDR3 length equals 15 residues. Germline assignment: CDR1 MDHEN and CDR2 SYDVKM. CDR3 nucleotides: TGTGCCAGCAGTCAACAGGGTTACGACACAGATACGCAGTATTTT. This translates into CASSQQGYDTDTQYF.

This sequence joins TRBV29-1 and TRBJ2-7, with D perhaps matching TRBD1 (7 bases). The germline gives CDR1 SQVTM, CDR2 ANQGSEA. The CDR3 length is 15 residues. Trimming removed 0 bases from V and 3 bases from J, with 15 bases in between. CDR3 sequence (DNA): TGCAGCGTTGAAGATTCAGGGGGGCCCAACTACGAGCAGTACTTC. Translation: CSVEDSGGPNYEQYF.